The 27 T cell receptor beta chains reported below all come from one sample, sequenced in a study of beta chain features in type 1 diabetes. The investigators reverse transcribed all of the isolated RNA, so they sequenced expressed TCRB transcripts. Generated by immunoSEQ multiplex PCR, the TCRdb table keeps only in-frame clones and is missing some. The sample lists 850,000 to 900,000 clones, around a sixth occurring once. The sample was naive CD4+ T cells from blood. All receptors come from a woman in her late teens or twenties in good health.

In this sample, this clone turned up a few times. This chain uses TRBV28 with TRBJ1-6, with D maybe TRBD1 (6 bases). Between the trimmed V and J ends, which lost 6 bases and 7 bases, there was a span of 10 bases. This CDR3 spans 13 amino acids. Germline CDR1 is MDHEN and CDR2 is SYDVKM. As DNA, the CDR3 is TGTGCCAGCAGACCGACAGGCAATTCACCCCTCCACTTT. This sequence encodes CASRPTGNSPLHF.

As regards this clone: This specimen includes other DNA sequences encoding the same CDR3. CDR3 sequence reads: CASSLGRDGYTF. CDR3 coding DNA: TGTGCCAGCAGCTTAGGACGGGATGGCTACACCTTC. The rearrangement joins TRBV11-2 to TRBJ1-2; D gene unclear. This CDR3 region has 12 residues. CDR1 and CDR2 (germline): SGHAT, FQNNGV. Deletions cut 1 base from V and 6 bases from J, with 6 bases between.

Only a few counts were recorded for this clone. The genes are TRBV4-3 and TRBJ1-4, with TRBD1 as a possible D gene (5 bases). V gave up 2 bases and J gave up 8 bases, with 21 bases separating them. CDR3 length equals 17 residues. The germline gives CDR1 LGHNA, CDR2 YSLEER. Here the CDR3 reads CASSQPPGTHPREKLFF. The CDR3 DNA reads TGCGCCAGCAGCCAACCCCCCGGGACTCACCCGAGGGAAAAACTGTTTTTT.

In its sample, this clone was seen a few times. V usage is TRBV28 and J usage is TRBJ2-7; 12 bases align to TRBD1. The germline V gene has CDR1 MDHEN and CDR2 SYDVKM. This CDR3 spans 18 amino acids. J lost 2 bases, V lost 5 bases, and 13 bases had no gene match. Written as DNA, the CDR3 is TGTGCCAGCAGTGGGGGACAGGGGGCCTCAGACCAAGCCTACGAGCAGTACTTC. Its protein product is CASSGGQGASDQAYEQYF.

The chain links TRBV9 to TRBJ2-1; TRBD2 might be the D (5 bases). The V and J ends lost 0 bases and 4 bases respectively, with 11 bases between them. The CDR3 length is 15 residues. Germline V gene data show CDR1 as SGDLS and CDR2 as YYNGEE. This CDR3 reads CASSVAAGPYNEQFF. As DNA, the CDR3 is TGTGCCAGCAGCGTAGCGGCGGGCCCATACAATGAGCAGTTCTTC.

V gene TRBV2 combines with J gene TRBJ2-4, with 13 bases that match TRBD2. Losses at the gene ends were 7 bases for V and 0 bases for J; bases not matched to a gene: 6. Looked up from germline, CDR1 is SNHLY and CDR2 is FYNNEI. The CDR3 length is 17 residues. The CDR3 region is CASTRLAGGIAKNIQYF. The DNA for the CDR3 is TGTGCCAGCACACGACTAGCGGGAGGAATAGCCAAAAACATTCAGTACTTC. The whole variable domain, remainder taken from reference TRBV2 and TRBJ2-4, is EPEVTQTPSHQVTQMGQEVILRCVPISNHLYFYWYRQILGQKVEFLVSFYNNEISEKSEIFDDQFSVERPDGSNFTLKIRSTKLEDSAMYFCASTRLAGGIAKNIQYFGAGTRLSVL.

This clone has more than one count but fewer than ten. The V call is TRBV28, the J call TRBJ2-6; possible D gene TRBD2, 6 bases. CDR1 is MDHEN and CDR2 is SYDVKM in the germline V gene. Deletions cut 5 bases from V and 0 bases from J, with 20 bases between. The CDR3 totals 19 residues. CDR3 in DNA: TGTGCCAGCAGTAGAGCGGGCCCTTTGAAGGGCTCTGGGGCCAACGTCCTGACTTTC. Amino acid sequence: CASSRAGPLKGSGANVLTF.

The chain is built from TRBV25-1 and TRBJ2-7; D unresolved. CDR3 size: 12 residues. CDR1 is MGHDK and CDR2 is SYGVNS in the germline V gene. Trimming took 7 bases from V and 6 from J, leaving 13 bases between them. The CDR3: CASNQFSSEQYF. In DNA form, the CDR3 reads TGTGCCAGCAATCAGTTCTCAAGCGAGCAGTACTTC.

The rearrangement uses TRBV28 and TRBJ1-5; D is perhaps TRBD1 (5 bases). Germline V gene data show CDR1 as MDHEN and CDR2 as SYDVKM. Trimming cost V 3 bases and J 7 bases, with 19 bases left between them. The CDR3 is 16 residues long. The CDR3, as DNA: TGTGCCAGCAGTTTTCCGGGGGGAGGGCCGGGCCAGCCCCAGCATTTT. Its protein is CASSFPGGGPGQPQHF.

This clone was found a few times. The CDR3 coding sequence is TGTGCCAGCAAATCGAGGGGTTACGAGCAGTACTTC. This translates into CASKSRGYEQYF. The chain employs TRBV6-6 and TRBJ2-7, with D perhaps matching TRBD1 or TRBD2 (5 bases each). V was pared by 7 bases and J by 4 bases, with 11 bases between. Germline V lookup: CDR1 MNHNY, CDR2 SVGAGI (reference sequence). The CDR3 length is 12 residues.

In its sample, this clone was seen a few times. The chain couples TRBV18 to TRBJ1-5; D may be TRBD1 (6 bases). Germline values: CDR1 KGHSH, CDR2 LQKENI. Trimming removed 0 bases at V and 16 bases at J, with 25 bases between. The CDR3 runs to 16 residues. CDR3 region: CASSPPPGTTLAVLHF. The CDR3 DNA follows: TGTGCCAGCTCACCACCTCCCGGGACAACGTTGGCGGTCCTCCATTTT. The variable domain in full, with the rest retrieved from reference TRBV18 and TRBJ1-5, is NAGVMQNPRHLVRRRGQEARLRCSPMKGHSHVYWYRQLPEEGLKFMVYLQKENIIDESGMPKERFSAEFPKEGPSILRIQQVVRGDSAAYFCASSPPPGTTLAVLHFGDGTRLSIL.

The CDR3 DNA reads as TGCGCCAGCAGCCTAACGGGACGGAGCACAGATACGCAGTATTTT. Translated: CASSLTGRSTDTQYF. This sequence joins TRBV4-3 and TRBJ2-3; the D call may be TRBD1 or TRBD2 (5 bases each). The CDR3 extends over 15 amino acids. V was trimmed by 4 bases and J by 0 bases, leaving 11 bases between them. CDR1 and CDR2 from the germline V gene are LGHNA and YSLEER.

V and J are TRBV11-2 and TRBJ2-2, with no clear D. This CDR3 comprises 13 residues. Trimming took 1 base from V and 3 from J, leaving 3 bases between them. The germline CDR1 and CDR2 sequences are SGHAT and FQNNGV. The CDR3 sequence: CASSLVHTGELFF. In nucleotides, the CDR3 is TGTGCCAGCAGCTTAGTCCACACCGGGGAGCTGTTTTTT.

The genes are TRBV5-1 and TRBJ1-1, with a weak D call TRBD1 (5 bases). This CDR3 is built from 16 residues. With 0 bases removed from V and 5 bases from J, the gap between germline ends came to 17 bases. Germline loops: CDR1 SGHRS, CDR2 YFSETQ. The CDR3 sequence is CASSLGASGSETEAFF. The DNA of the CDR3 is TGCGCCAGCAGCTTGGGTGCGTCAGGGAGTGAAACTGAAGCTTTCTTT. The entire variable domain, with the rest obtained from reference TRBV5-1 and TRBJ1-1, is as follows: KAGVTQTPRYLIKTRGQQVTLSCSPISGHRSVSWYQQTPGQGLQFLFEYFSETQRNKGNFPGRFSGRQFSNSRSEMNVSTLELGDSALYLCASSLGASGSETEAFFGQGTRLTVV.

In this sample, this clone turned up a few times. The chain has TRBV2 and TRBJ2-7; tentative D call: TRBD1 (6 bases). Germline CDR1 reads SNHLY; CDR2 reads FYNNEI. V was clipped by 0 bases and J by 5 bases, with 14 bases between them. The CDR3 is made up of 15 amino acids. The CDR3 DNA reads as TGTGCCAGCAGTGAAGCGCAGGGGTTGAGGAACGAGCAGTACTTC. Encoded protein: CASSEAQGLRNEQYF.

This chain joins TRBV7-9 and TRBJ2-1; D is perhaps TRBD2 (6 bases). Trimming removed 5 bases from V and 10 bases from J, with 12 bases in between. Germline values: CDR1 SEHNR, CDR2 FQNEAQ (reference sequence). This CDR3 region has 12 residues. The CDR3 region has the DNA TGTGCCAGCAGCCGGCGGGGTGACGAGCAGTTCTTC. Its protein product is CASSRRGDEQFF.

The chain joins TRBV10-3 to TRBJ2-5; D uncertain. CDR3 size: 14 residues. CDR1 is ENHRY and CDR2 is SYGVKD in the germline V gene. Trimming took 5 bases from V and 0 from J, leaving 10 bases between them. CDR3 nucleotides: TGTGCCATCAGTACCGGGTCACACCAAGAGACCCAGTACTTC. It is translated as CAISTGSHQETQYF.

This chain connects TRBV4-3 to TRBJ2-2; TRBD2 aligns across 11 bases. Trimming removed 3 bases from V and 5 bases from J; junction bases left unmatched: 5. Germline CDR1 reads LGHNA; CDR2 reads YSLEER. The CDR3 length is 16 residues. The CDR3 DNA is TGCGCCAGCAGCCAGGAACTAGCGGGAGTGACCGGGGAGCTGTTTTTT. This sequence encodes CASSQELAGVTGELFF.

This clone was seen a few times. This chain joins TRBV19 and TRBJ2-1, with TRBD2 identical over 12 bases. V was pared by 3 bases and J by 8 bases, with 5 bases of the junction left unmatched. This CDR3 is built from 15 residues. Germline assignment: CDR1 LNHDA and CDR2 SQIVND (reference sequence). CDR3 sequence reads: CASSILTSGSDEQFF. CDR3 coding DNA: TGTGCCAGTAGTATTCTGACTAGCGGGAGTGATGAGCAGTTCTTC. The full variable domain, its missing parts supplied by reference TRBV19 and TRBJ2-1, is DGGITQSPKYLFRKEGQNVTLSCEQNLNHDAMYWYRQDPGQGLRLIYYSQIVNDFQKGDIAEGYSVSREKKESFPLTVTSAQKNPTAFYLCASSILTSGSDEQFFGPGTRLTVL.

J is TRBJ2-7 and V is TRBV7-9, with 10 nucleotides matching TRBD1. Germline CDR1 and CDR2: SEHNR and FQNEAQ (reference sequence). CDR3 length: 15 amino acids. V gave up 3 bases and J gave up 0 bases; unmatched junction bases: 2. Written as DNA, the CDR3 is TGTGCCAGCAGCTTGACAGGGGGCAACTCCTACGAGCAGTACTTC. Its translation: CASSLTGGNSYEQYF.

This rearrangement joins TRBV15 to TRBJ1-2; D gene ambiguous. The CDR3 length is 12 residues. V was shortened by 0 bases and J by 3 bases, with 2 bases between the two germline ends. CDR1 is LNHNV, CDR2 YYDKDF, per germline (reference sequence). CDR3 coding DNA: TGTGCCACCAGCAGAGATCACTATGGCTACACCTTC. It codes for CATSRDHYGYTF.

This chain connects TRBV14 to TRBJ1-2; D not certain. Trimming stripped 0 bases from V and 8 bases from J, with 7 bases between. This CDR3 has 12 amino acids. Per the germline V gene, CDR1 is SGHDN and CDR2 is FVKESK. For the CDR3, the DNA is TGTGCCAGCAGCCAAGATAGCGTCGGCTACACCTTC. This encodes CASSQDSVGYTF.

This clone was found a few times. The J gene is TRBJ2-5, the V gene TRBV28; a weak D match, TRBD1 (6 bases). This CDR3 comprises 13 residues. Germline values: CDR1 MDHEN, CDR2 SYDVKM. Trimming pared 7 bases from V and 4 bases from J, leaving 13 bases between. CDR3 protein: CASTTTGRETQYF. The CDR3 DNA reads as TGTGCCAGCACTACTACAGGGAGAGAGACCCAGTACTTC.

This clone appeared a few times. The chain recombines TRBV6-6 with TRBJ2-5; TRBD1 matches 7 bases. The J call could be wrong; TRBJ2-7 is a better fit for the DNA end. The germline gives CDR1 MNHNY, CDR2 SVGAGI (reference sequence). The CDR3 is 14 residues long. CDR3 coding DNA: TGTGCCAGCAGCGCCCTAGACAGGGTTGACGAGCAGTACTTC. As protein: CASSALDRVDEQYF.

The CDR3 sequence is CASSPSGSSTYNEQFF. DNA of the CDR3: TGTGCCAGCAGCCCTAGCGGGAGCAGTACCTACAATGAGCAGTTCTTC. The chain carries TRBV5-4 and TRBJ2-1; the match to TRBD2 covers 10 bases. The CDR3 loop spans 16 amino acids. Germline V gives CDR1 SGHNT, CDR2 YYREEE (reference sequence). Unmatched junction bases numbered 6, after V lost 4 bases and J lost 2 bases. Complete variable domain (other parts from reference TRBV5-4 and TRBJ2-1): ETGVTQSPTHLIKTRGQQVTLRCSSQSGHNTVSWYQQALGQGPQFIFQYYREEENGRGNFPPRFSGLQFPNYSSELNVNALELDDSALYLCASSPSGSSTYNEQFFGPGTRLTVL.

The CDR3 here is CASSTQGNEQYF. The CDR3, as DNA: TGTGCCAGCAGCACACAGGGGAACGAGCAGTACTTC. This rearrangement joins TRBV7-9 to TRBJ2-7; 7 bases align to TRBD1. Losses at the gene ends were 5 bases for V and 5 bases for J; bases not matched to a gene: 3. From germline, CDR1 is SEHNR and CDR2 FQNEAQ (reference sequence). CDR3 length equals 12 residues.

This clone has more than one count but fewer than ten. Here the CDR3 reads CASSAQTGDEQFF. In DNA form, the CDR3 reads TGTGCCAGCAGCGCGCAAACAGGGGATGAGCAGTTCTTC. The gene calls are TRBV7-2 and TRBJ2-1, with 7 bases that match TRBD1. Germline CDR1 and CDR2: SGHTA and FQGNSA. With V trimmed by 5 bases and J by 8 bases, 6 bases remained unmatched. The CDR3 length is 13 residues.